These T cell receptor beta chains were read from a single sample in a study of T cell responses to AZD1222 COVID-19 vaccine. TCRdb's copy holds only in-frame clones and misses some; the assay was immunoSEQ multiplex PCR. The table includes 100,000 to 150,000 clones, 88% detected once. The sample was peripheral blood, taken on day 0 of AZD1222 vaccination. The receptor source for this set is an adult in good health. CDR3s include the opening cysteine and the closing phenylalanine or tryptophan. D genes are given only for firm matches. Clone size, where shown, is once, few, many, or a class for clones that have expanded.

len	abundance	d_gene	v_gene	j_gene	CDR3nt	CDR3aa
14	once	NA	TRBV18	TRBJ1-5	TGTGCCAGCTCACCGCAGGGTAACAATCAGCCCCAGCATTTT	CASSPQGNNQPQHF
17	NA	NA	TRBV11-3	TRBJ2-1	TGTGCCAGCAGCTTAGTAGGAGGCAGTATCTCATCGAGTGAGCAGTTCTTC	CASSLVGGSISSSEQFF
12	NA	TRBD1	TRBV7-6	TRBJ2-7	TGTGCCAGCGGCAGGGACAGGCGAGAGCAGTACTTC	CASGRDRREQYF
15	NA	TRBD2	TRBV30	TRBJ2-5	TGTGCCTGGAGTGGATCTAGCGGGGGCCAAGAGACCCAGTACTTC	CAWSGSSGGQETQYF
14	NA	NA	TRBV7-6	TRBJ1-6	TGTGCCAGCAGCCTTAGGTCCGATGATTCACCCCTCCACTTT	CASSLRSDDSPLHF
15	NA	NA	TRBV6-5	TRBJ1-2	TGTGCCAGCAGTTACTCGATGGGGGGGAACTATGGCTACACCTTC	CASSYSMGGNYGYTF
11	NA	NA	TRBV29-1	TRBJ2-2	TGCAGCGTTGGGGCGGACGGGGAGCTGTTTTTT	CSVGADGELFF
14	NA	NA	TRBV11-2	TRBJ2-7	TGTGCCAGCAGCCCCGGGACTTTATCCTACGAGCAGTACTTC	CASSPGTLSYEQYF
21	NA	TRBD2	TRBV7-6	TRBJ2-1	TGTGCCAGCAGCCCCCTCTCCCGCCATCCGGGGACTAGCGGGACCCTCAGTGAGCAGTTCTTC	CASSPLSRHPGTSGTLSEQFF
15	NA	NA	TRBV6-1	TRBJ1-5	TGTGCCAGCAGTGAGGGTTTGTGGGGCAATCAGCCCCAGCATTTT	CASSEGLWGNQPQHF
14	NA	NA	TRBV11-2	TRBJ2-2	TGTGCCAGCAGCTTAAAGCGGGTTGCCGGGGAGCTGTTTTTT	CASSLKRVAGELFF
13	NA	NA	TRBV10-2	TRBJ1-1	TGCGCCAGCAATGAGCCTCCTTCTGGTGAAGCTTTCTTT	CASNEPPSGEAFF
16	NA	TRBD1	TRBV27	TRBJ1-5	TGTGCCAGCAGTCCCAAGACAGGGTTAACGAATCAGCCCCAGCATTTT	CASSPKTGLTNQPQHF
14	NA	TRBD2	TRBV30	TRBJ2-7	TGTGCCTGGGGTACTAGCGGGGGGGCCTACGAGCAGTACTTC	CAWGTSGGAYEQYF
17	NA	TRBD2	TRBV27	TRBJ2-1	TGTGCCAGCAGACCGTTGGGACTAGCTAAGATAGGGAATGAGCAGTTCTTC	CASRPLGLAKIGNEQFF
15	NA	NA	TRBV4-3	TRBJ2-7	TGCGCCAGCAGCCAAGATATGGTGGTATTGGGCGAGCAGTACTTC	CASSQDMVVLGEQYF
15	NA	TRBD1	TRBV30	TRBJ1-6	TGTGCCTGCCCGAAATTTGACAGGGTCGGTTCACCCCTCCACTTT	CACPKFDRVGSPLHF
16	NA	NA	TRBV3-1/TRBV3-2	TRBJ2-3	TGTGCCAGCAGCCAAGTGCGGAGGGCTAGCACAGATACGCAGTATTTT	CASSQVRRASTDTQYF
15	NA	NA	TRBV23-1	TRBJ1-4	TGCGCCAGCAGTCAAAGGGCAGGGGAAAATGAAAAACTGTTTTTT	CASSQRAGENEKLFF
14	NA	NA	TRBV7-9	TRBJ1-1	TGTGCCAGCAGCTCCCCTCAATTATTAGCTGAAGCTTTCTTT	CASSSPQLLAEAFF
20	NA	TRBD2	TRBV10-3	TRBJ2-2	TGTGCCATCAGTGATCCGCCGGGACTAGCGGGAAGGAGGGACACCGGGGAGCTGTTTTTT	CAISDPPGLAGRRDTGELFF
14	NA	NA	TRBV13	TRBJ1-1	TGTGCCAGCAGCCCACTCCCGGGGGGGACTGAAGCTTTCTTT	CASSPLPGGTEAFF